Listed below are T cell receptor beta chains from one sample, sequenced in a study of blood T cell repertoires in COVID-19. Some clones are missing from TCRdb's copy, which holds only in-frame ones; the method was immunoSEQ multiplex PCR. Here the sample spans 300,000 or so clones, just over 85% being singletons. Sequenced sample: PBMCs or T cells enriched from blood (not recorded which). These receptors were taken from a woman aged 40 to 55 with acute COVID-19. Each CDR3 is given with its conserved first and last residue. Each record gives: clone size, J gene, V gene, CDR3 protein. Rows may omit the clone size; those that give it use once, few, many or a size class.

abundance: .; j_gene: TRBJ1-6; v_gene: TRBV6-6; CDR3aa: CASLNRSYNSPLHF
abundance: .; j_gene: TRBJ2-7; v_gene: TRBV6-2/TRBV6-3; CDR3aa: CASSYSAGSNEQYF
abundance: .; j_gene: TRBJ1-5; v_gene: TRBV6-1; CDR3aa: CASSDGTLSNQPQHF
abundance: once; j_gene: TRBJ1-6; v_gene: TRBV4-3; CDR3aa: CASSQVGGWSNSPLHF
abundance: .; j_gene: TRBJ2-5; v_gene: TRBV4-3; CDR3aa: CASSQIGGGSETQYF
abundance: .; j_gene: TRBJ1-4; v_gene: TRBV7-3; CDR3aa: CASSLNPGEKLFF
abundance: .; j_gene: TRBJ2-7; v_gene: TRBV28; CDR3aa: CASALGLAGVERGEQYF
abundance: .; j_gene: TRBJ1-1; v_gene: TRBV7-9; CDR3aa: CASSLHYPDRAATEAFF
abundance: few; j_gene: TRBJ2-5; v_gene: TRBV6-1; CDR3aa: CASSADSGLGAETQYF
abundance: .; j_gene: TRBJ2-7; v_gene: TRBV9; CDR3aa: CASSAGTAYEQYF
abundance: .; j_gene: TRBJ2-1; v_gene: TRBV7-6; CDR3aa: CASSYVWREKTYNEQFF
abundance: once; j_gene: TRBJ2-7; v_gene: TRBV3-1/TRBV3-2; CDR3aa: CASSQGLGLYEQYF
abundance: .; j_gene: TRBJ1-2; v_gene: TRBV15; CDR3aa: CATSTRDRGLYGYTF
abundance: .; j_gene: TRBJ1-4; v_gene: TRBV6-5; CDR3aa: CASSYGRAREKLFF
abundance: .; j_gene: TRBJ1-1; v_gene: TRBV5-1; CDR3aa: CASSLASRGGAEAFF
abundance: .; j_gene: TRBJ2-7; v_gene: TRBV3-1/TRBV3-2; CDR3aa: CASSPTGPPSYEQYF
abundance: .; j_gene: TRBJ1-2; v_gene: TRBV4-1; CDR3aa: CASSLNINYGYTF
abundance: .; j_gene: TRBJ2-3; v_gene: TRBV3-1/TRBV3-2; CDR3aa: CASSQGRLARDTQYF
abundance: .; j_gene: TRBJ2-3; v_gene: TRBV15; CDR3aa: CATSREGLATDTQYF
abundance: .; j_gene: TRBJ1-6; v_gene: TRBV18; CDR3aa: CASSPGTGSPLHF
abundance: once; j_gene: TRBJ2-3; v_gene: TRBV19; CDR3aa: CASSMRRKDTQYF
abundance: once; j_gene: TRBJ2-2; v_gene: TRBV9; CDR3aa: CASSVLAGGNTGELFF
abundance: .; j_gene: TRBJ1-5; v_gene: TRBV7-9; CDR3aa: CASSYGQGINQPQHF
abundance: once; j_gene: TRBJ2-7; v_gene: TRBV28; CDR3aa: CASSFSIGGRSGSASYEQYF